This entry features one TCR beta chain sequence. These data are taken from a study of blood T cell repertoires in COVID-19. Study information: Nucleic acid was either cDNA or gDNA, and it came from T cells, B-cell-depleted T cells, or PBMCs.

Per the authors' pipeline: Amplification of reference gene primers provided the estimated nucleated cell counts. Assay used: immunoSEQ multiplex PCR; TCRdb lists only in-frame clones, some missing. Clone size and V and J calls were adopted from that table, with D and trimming inferred from the DNA. The sample consists of about 400,000 clones, about 90% of them appearing once. V trimming: 5 bases; J trimming: 6 bases; junction bases outside the gene matches: 5. Looked up from germline, CDR1 is LNHNV and CDR2 is YYDKDF (reference sequence). CDR3 length: 13 amino acids. The source of this sequence is a man aged 40-55 years with acute or convalescent COVID-19. Sample: peripheral blood. The chain employs TRBV15 and TRBJ2-7; TRBD1 matches at 9 bases. The CDR3 sequence is CATSPRTGAEQYF. DNA for the CDR3: TGTGCCACCAGCCCCCGGACAGGGGCCGAGCAGTACTTC.